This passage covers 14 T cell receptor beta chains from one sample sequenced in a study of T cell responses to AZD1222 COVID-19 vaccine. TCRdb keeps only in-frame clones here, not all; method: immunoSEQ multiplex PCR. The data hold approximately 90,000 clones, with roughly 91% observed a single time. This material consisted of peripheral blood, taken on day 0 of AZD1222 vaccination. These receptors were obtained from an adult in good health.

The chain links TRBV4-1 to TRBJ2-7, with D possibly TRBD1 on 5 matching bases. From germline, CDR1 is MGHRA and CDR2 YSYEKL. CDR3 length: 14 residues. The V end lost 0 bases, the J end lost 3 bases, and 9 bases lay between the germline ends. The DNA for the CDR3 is TGCGCCAGCAGCCAAGAAGCCCAGGGCTACGAGCAGTACTTC. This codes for CASSQEAQGYEQYF.

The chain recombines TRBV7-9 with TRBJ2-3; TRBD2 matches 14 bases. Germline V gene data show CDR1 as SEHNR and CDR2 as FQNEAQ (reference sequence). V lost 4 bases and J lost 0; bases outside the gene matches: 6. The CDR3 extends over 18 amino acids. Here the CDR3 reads CASSYGLAGGTSTDTQYF. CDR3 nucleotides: TGTGCCAGCAGCTACGGACTAGCGGGGGGCACTAGCACAGATACGCAGTATTTT.

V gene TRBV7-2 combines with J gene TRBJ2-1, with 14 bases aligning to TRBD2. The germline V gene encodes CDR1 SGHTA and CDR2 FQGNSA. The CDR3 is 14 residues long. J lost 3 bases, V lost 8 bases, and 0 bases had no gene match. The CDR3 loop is CASGTSGGYNEQFF. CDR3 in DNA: TGTGCCAGCGGGACTAGCGGGGGCTACAATGAGCAGTTCTTC. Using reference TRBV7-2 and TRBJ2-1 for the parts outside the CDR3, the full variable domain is GAGVSQSPSNKVTEKGKDVELRCDPISGHTALYWYRQSLGQGLEFLIYFQGNSAPDKSGLPSDRFSAERTGGSVSTLTIQRTQQEDSAVYLCASGTSGGYNEQFFGPGTRLTVL.

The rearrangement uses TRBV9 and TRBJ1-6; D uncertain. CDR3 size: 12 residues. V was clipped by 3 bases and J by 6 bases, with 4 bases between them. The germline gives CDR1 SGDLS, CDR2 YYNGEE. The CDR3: CASSAGNSPLHF. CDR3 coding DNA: TGTGCCAGCAGCGCTGGTAATTCACCCCTCCACTTT. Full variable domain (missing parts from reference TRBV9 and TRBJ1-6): DSGVTQTPKHLITATGQRVTLRCSPRSGDLSVYWYQQSLDQGLQFLIQYYNGEERAKGNILERFSAQQFPDLHSELNLSSLELGDSALYFCASSAGNSPLHFGNGTRLTVT.

The CDR3 coding sequence is TGTGCCAGCTCACCAGAGAGGGGAAGGGGGAACACTGAAGCTTTCTTT. As protein: CASSPERGRGNTEAFF. This chain links TRBV18 with TRBJ1-1; a possible D gene is TRBD1 (5 bases). CDR3 length equals 16 residues. CDR1 KGHSH and CDR2 LQKENI come from the germline V gene. V was clipped by 2 bases and J by 1 base, with 14 bases between them.

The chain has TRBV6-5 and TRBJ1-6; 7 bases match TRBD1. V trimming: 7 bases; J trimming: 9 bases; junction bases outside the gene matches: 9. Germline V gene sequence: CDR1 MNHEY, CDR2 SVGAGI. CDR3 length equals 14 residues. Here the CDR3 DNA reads TGTGCCAGCACAAATACAGGGGTGGGTTCACCCCTCCACTTT. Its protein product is CASTNTGVGSPLHF.

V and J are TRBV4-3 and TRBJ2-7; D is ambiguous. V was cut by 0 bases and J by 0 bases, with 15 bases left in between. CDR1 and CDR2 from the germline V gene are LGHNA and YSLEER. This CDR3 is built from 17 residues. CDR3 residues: CASSQDVQSPLSYEQYF. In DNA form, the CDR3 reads TGCGCCAGCAGCCAAGATGTCCAGTCCCCTCTCTCCTACGAGCAGTACTTC.

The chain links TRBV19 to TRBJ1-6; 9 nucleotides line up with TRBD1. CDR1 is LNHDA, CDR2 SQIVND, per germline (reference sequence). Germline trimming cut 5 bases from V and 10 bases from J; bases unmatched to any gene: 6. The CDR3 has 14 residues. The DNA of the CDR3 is TGTGCCAGTAGTTCAAGGACAGGGGAGTCACCCCTCCACTTT. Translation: CASSSRTGESPLHF.

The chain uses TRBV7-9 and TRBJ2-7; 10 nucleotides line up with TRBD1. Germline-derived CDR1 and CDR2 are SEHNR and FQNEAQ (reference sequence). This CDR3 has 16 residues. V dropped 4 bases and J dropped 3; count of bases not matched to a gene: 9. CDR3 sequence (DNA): TGTGCCAGCAGCTCCTCCGGCGGGACAGGGGACTACGAGCAGTACTTC. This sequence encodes CASSSSGGTGDYEQYF.

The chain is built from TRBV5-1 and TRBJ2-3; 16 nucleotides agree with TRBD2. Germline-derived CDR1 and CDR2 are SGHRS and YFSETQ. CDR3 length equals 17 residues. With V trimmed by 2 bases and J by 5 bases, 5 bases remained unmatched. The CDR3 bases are TGCGCCAGCAGCTTCGGGACTAGCGGGGGGGCCAGAGATACGCAGTATTTT. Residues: CASSFGTSGGARDTQYF. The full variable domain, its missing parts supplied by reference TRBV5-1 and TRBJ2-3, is KAGVTQTPRYLIKTRGQQVTLSCSPISGHRSVSWYQQTPGQGLQFLFEYFSETQRNKGNFPGRFSGRQFSNSRSEMNVSTLELGDSALYLCASSFGTSGGARDTQYFGPGTRLTVL.

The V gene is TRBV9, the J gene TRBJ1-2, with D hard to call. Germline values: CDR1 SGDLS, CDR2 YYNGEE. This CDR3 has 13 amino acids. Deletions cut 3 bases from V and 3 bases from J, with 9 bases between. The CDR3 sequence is CASSDSFDYGYTF. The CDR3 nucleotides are TGTGCCAGCAGCGACAGTTTTGACTATGGCTACACCTTC.

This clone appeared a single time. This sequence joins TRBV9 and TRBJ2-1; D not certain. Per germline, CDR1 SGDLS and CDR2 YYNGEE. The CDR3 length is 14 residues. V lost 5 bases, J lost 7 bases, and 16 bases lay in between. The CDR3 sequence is CASSRPPSVNEQFF. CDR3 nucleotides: TGTGCCAGCAGTCGTCCCCCCTCGGTAAATGAGCAGTTCTTC.

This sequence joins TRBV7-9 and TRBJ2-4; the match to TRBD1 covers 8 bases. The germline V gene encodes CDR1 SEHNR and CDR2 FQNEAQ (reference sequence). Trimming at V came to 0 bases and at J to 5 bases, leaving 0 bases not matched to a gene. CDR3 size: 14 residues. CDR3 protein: CASSLADRENIQYF. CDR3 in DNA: TGTGCCAGCAGCTTAGCGGACAGGGAAAACATTCAGTACTTC.

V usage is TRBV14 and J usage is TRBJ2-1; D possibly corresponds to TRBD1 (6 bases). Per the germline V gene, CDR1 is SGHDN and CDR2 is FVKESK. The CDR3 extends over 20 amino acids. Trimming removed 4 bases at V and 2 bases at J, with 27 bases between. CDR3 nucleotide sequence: TGTGCCAGCAGCCTGAACCCCCGGGACACCCTACCCCGCACCTACAATGAGCAGTTCTTC. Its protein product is CASSLNPRDTLPRTYNEQFF.